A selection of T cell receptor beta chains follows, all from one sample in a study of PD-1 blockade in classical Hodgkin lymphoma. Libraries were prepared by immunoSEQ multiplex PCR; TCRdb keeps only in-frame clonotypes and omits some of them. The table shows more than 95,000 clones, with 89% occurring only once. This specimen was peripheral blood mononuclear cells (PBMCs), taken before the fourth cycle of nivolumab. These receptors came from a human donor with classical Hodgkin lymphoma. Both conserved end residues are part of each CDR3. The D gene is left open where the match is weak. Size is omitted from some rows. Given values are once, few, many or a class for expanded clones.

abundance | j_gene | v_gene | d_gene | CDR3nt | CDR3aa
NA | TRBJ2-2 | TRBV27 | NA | TGTGCCAGCAGTTTACAGAGTGGCGGGGAGCTGTTTTTT | CASSLQSGGELFF
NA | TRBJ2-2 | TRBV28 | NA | TGTGCCAGCAGGGGCCTAAAGGCCGGGGAGCTGTTTTTT | CASRGLKAGELFF
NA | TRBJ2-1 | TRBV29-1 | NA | TGCAGCGCCCTCTCCCGTCTAAGGAGCTCCTACAATGAGCAGTTCTTC | CSALSRLRSSYNEQFF
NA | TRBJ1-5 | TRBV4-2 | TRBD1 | TGTGCCAGCAGCCAGGAACTCCTGGGACAGGCGGCATTTGGGGGGAATCAGCCCCAGCATTTT | CASSQELLGQAAFGGNQPQHF
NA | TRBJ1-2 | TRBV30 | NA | TGTGCCTGGAGTGAATACAGCTTTTCTTATGGCTACACCTTC | CAWSEYSFSYGYTF
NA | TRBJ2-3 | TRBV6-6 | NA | TGTGCCAGCAGTTACTCGGCACTCGGGGTCGATACGCAGTATTTT | CASSYSALGVDTQYF
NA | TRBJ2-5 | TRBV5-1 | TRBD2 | TGCGCCAGCAGCCGTTCTAGCGGGGAAGAGACCCAGTACTTC | CASSRSSGEETQYF
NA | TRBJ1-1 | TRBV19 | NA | TGTGCCAGTAGTATAGGGTCAGGGAAGAACACTGAAGCTTTCTTT | CASSIGSGKNTEAFF
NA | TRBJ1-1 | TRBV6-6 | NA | TGTGCCAGCAGTTACTCGAGTCTTTCGAACACTGAAGCTTTCTTT | CASSYSSLSNTEAFF
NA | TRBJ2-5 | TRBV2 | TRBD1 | TGTGCCAGCAGCCGGAGACAGGGCGATAAAGAGACCCAGTACTTC | CASSRRQGDKETQYF
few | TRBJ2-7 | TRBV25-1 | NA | TGTGCCAGCAGTGCTTTCTCAGGGACGAATACCTACGAGCAGTACTTC | CASSAFSGTNTYEQYF
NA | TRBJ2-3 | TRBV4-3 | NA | TGCGCCAGCAGCCAAGATTGGGGGACCCTCACAGATACGCAGTATTTT | CASSQDWGTLTDTQYF
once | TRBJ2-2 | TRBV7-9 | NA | TGTGCCAGCAGCCACCCCGCCGGGGCGAACACCGGGGAGCTGTTTTTT | CASSHPAGANTGELFF
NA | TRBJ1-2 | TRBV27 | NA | TGTGCCAGCAGTTTATCGCCCCGAGAAGGCTATGGCTACACCTTC | CASSLSPREGYGYTF
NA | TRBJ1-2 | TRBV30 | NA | TGTGCCTGGAGTCACTTCTATGGCTACACCTTC | CAWSHFYGYTF
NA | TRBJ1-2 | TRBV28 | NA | TGTGCCAGCACCCTAAGAGGGGCGCAAAGTGGCTACACCTTC | CASTLRGAQSGYTF
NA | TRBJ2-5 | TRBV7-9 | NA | TGTGCCAGCAGCTTAGCTTCTTCGGGAGCAGAGACCCAGTACTTC | CASSLASSGAETQYF
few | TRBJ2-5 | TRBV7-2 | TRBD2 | TGTGCCAGCAGCTTACTAGCGGGTCAAGAGACCCAGTACTTC | CASSLLAGQETQYF
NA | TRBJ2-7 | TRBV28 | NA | TGTGCCAGCAGTTTGCGACAGACCTCCTACGAGCAGTACTTC | CASSLRQTSYEQYF
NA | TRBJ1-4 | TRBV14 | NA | TGTGCCAGCAGCCAAGATCGGGGGCCCTGGGCTAATGAAAAACTGTTTTTT | CASSQDRGPWANEKLFF
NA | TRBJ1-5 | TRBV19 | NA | TGTGCCAGTAGTATAGGTAGGCAGGGCGGGCAGCCCCAGCATTTT | CASSIGRQGGQPQHF
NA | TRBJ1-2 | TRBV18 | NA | TGTGCCAGCTCATCATTCCCGGCTGGTGCACTAAACTATGGCTACACCTTC | CASSSFPAGALNYGYTF
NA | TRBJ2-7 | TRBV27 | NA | TGTGCCAGCAGCCCCGGGACTTTCTCCTACGAGCAGTACTTC | CASSPGTFSYEQYF
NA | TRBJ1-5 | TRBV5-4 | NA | TGTGCCAGCAGCCTCGACGGGACGGGCAATCAGCCCCAGCATTTT | CASSLDGTGNQPQHF
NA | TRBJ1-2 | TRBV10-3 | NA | TGTGCCATCAACACTCTCGGGGGCGAGGGCTACACCTTC | CAINTLGGEGYTF
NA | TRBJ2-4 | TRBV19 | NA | TGTGCCAGTAGTATAGAAGACGAGACGGTAAATTACTTC | CASSIEDETVNYF
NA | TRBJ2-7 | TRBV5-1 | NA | TGCGCCAGCAGCTTGGATGGGTCCTACGAGCAGTACTTC | CASSLDGSYEQYF
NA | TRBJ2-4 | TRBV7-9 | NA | TGTGCCAGCCATAGAAACATTCAGTACTTC | CASHRNIQYF
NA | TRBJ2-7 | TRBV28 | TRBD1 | TGTGCCAGCAGGGCGAGGTGGGCGACAGGGGTAGGGGACTACGAGCAGTACTTC | CASRARWATGVGDYEQYF
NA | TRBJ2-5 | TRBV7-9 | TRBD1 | TGTGCCAGCAGCCGACAGGGCGAGACCCAGTACTTC | CASSRQGETQYF
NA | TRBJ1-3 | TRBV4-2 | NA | TGTGCCAGCAGCCAAGATCTACAGGTAACCTCTGGAAACACCATATATTTT | CASSQDLQVTSGNTIYF
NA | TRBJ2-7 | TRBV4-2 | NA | TGTGCCAGCAGCCAATCGGGGACTGCGATCTACGAGCAGTACTTC | CASSQSGTAIYEQYF
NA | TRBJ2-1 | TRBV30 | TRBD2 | TGTGCCTGGAGTGTGCTGGCGGGAGGGTACAATGAGCAGTTCTTC | CAWSVLAGGYNEQFF
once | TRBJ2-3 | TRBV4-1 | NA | TGCGCCAGCAGCCAAAGCGGGACAGATACGCAGTATTTT | CASSQSGTDTQYF
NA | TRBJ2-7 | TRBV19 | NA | TGTGCCAGTAGTAAGGGTTTACCGGGGGTCTACGAGCAGTACTTC | CASSKGLPGVYEQYF
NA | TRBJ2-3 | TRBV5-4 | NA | TGTGCCAGCAGCATCACAGATACGCAGTATTTT | CASSITDTQYF
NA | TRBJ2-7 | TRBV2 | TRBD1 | TGTGCCAGCAGGGGGACAGGGGGTAATCATTTCTCCTACGAGCAGTACTTC | CASRGTGGNHFSYEQYF
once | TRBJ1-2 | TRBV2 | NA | TGTGCCAGCAGTGGAGGCCGGGGGTATGGCTACACCTTC | CASSGGRGYGYTF
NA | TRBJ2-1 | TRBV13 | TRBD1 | TGTGCCAGCAGCTCCAGGGGGCTCGATGAGCAGTTCTTC | CASSSRGLDEQFF
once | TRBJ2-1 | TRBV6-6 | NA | TGTGCCAGCACTCAACCTCTAGCTGGGGAGCAGTTCTTC | CASTQPLAGEQFF
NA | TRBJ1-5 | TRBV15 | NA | TGTGCCACATCCGACGGCGGTTGGGAGCGCAATCAGCCCCAGCATTTT | CATSDGGWERNQPQHF
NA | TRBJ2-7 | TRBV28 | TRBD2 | TGTGCCAGCCGCGGGAGCGGACACGAGCAGTACTTC | CASRGSGHEQYF
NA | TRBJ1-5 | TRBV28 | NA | TGTGCCAGCAGTTTAAGTCAACGTAATCAGCCCCAGCATTTT | CASSLSQRNQPQHF
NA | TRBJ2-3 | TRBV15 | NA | TGTGCCACCAGCAGAGAACGGGGGCTCACAGATACGCAGTATTTT | CATSRERGLTDTQYF